This TCR beta chain was found in a study of T cells after yellow fever vaccination. The table lists this clonotype with many counts. One entry per CDR3 protein results from TCRdb running MiXCR on the 5' RACE reads. The data hold 200,000 to 250,000 distinct CDR3 sequences, with roughly 7.2% observed a single time. The germline gives CDR1 SGHDT, CDR2 YYEEEE. Between the trimmed V and J ends, which lost 4 bases and 3 bases, there was a span of 10 bases. This CDR3 spans 14 amino acids. This receptor was obtained from a man in his thirties or forties who received the YFV17D yellow fever vaccine. This sequence joins TRBV5-6 and TRBJ2-2; maybe TRBD2 (5 bases). Sequencing was performed on CD4+ T cells sorted from PBMCs, taken 15 days after the yellow fever booster vaccination. The CDR3 nucleotides read TGTGCCAGCAGCGAGGGTGTCGACACCGGGGAGCTGTTTTTT. Its translation is CASSEGVDTGELFF. The full variable domain, rest sourced from reference TRBV5-6 and TRBJ2-2, is DAGVTQSPTHLIKTRGQQVTLRCSPKSGHDTVSWYQQALGQGPQFIFQYYEEEERQRGNFPDRFSGHQFPNYSSELNVNALLLGDSALYLCASSEGVDTGELFFGEGSRLTVL.